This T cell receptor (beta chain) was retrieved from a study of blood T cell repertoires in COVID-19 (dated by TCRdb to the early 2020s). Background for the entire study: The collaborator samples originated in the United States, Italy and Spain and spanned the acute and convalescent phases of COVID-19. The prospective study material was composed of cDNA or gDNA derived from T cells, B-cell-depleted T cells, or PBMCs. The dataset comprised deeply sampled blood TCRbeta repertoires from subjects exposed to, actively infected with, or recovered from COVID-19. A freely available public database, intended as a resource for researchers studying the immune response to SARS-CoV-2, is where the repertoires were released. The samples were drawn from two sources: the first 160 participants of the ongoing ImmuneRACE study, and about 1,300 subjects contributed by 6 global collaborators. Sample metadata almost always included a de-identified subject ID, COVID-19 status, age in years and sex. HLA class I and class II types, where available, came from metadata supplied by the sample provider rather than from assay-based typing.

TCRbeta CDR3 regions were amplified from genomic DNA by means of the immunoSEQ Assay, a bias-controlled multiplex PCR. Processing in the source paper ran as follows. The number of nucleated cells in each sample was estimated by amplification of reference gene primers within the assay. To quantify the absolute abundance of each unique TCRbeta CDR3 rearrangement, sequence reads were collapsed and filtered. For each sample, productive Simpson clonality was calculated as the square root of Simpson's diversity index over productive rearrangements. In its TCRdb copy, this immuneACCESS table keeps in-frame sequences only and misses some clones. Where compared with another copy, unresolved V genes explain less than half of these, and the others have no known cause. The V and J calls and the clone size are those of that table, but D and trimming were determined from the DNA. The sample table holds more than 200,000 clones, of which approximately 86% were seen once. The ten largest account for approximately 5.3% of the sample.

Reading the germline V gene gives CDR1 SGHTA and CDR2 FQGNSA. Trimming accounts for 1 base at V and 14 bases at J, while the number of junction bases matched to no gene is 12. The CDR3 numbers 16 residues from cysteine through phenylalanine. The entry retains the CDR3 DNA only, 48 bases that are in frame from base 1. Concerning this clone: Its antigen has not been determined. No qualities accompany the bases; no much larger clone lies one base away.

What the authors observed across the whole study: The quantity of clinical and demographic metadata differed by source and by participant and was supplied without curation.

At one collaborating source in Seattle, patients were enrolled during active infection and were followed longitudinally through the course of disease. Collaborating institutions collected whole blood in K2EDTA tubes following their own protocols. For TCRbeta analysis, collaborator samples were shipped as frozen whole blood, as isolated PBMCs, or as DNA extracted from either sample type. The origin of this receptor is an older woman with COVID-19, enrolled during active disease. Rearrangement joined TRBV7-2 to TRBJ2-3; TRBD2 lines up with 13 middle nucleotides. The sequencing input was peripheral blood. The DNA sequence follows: TGTGCCAGCAGCTTAGTGTACGGGACTAGCGGGACATGGCGGTATTTT. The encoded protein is CASSLVYGTSGTWRYF.